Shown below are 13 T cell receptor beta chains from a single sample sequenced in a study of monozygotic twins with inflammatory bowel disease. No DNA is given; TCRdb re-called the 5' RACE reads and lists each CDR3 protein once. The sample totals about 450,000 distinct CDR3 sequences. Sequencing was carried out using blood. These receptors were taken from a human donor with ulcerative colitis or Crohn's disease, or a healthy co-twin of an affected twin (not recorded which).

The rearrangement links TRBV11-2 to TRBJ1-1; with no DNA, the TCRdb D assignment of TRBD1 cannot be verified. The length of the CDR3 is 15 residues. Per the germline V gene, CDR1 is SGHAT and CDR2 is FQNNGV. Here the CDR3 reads CASTQHGGQGFVAFF.

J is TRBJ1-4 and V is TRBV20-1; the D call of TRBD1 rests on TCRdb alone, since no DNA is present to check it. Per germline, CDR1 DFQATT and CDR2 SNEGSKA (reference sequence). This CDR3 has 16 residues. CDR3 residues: CSARDLGRATNEKLFF.

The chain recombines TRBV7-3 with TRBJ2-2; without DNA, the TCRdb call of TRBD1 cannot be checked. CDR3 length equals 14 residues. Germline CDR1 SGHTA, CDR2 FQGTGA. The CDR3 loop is CASSLTSRDGELFF.

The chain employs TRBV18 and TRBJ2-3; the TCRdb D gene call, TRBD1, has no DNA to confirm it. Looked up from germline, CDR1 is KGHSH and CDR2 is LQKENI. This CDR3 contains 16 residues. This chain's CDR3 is CASSPGWAPGTDTQYF.

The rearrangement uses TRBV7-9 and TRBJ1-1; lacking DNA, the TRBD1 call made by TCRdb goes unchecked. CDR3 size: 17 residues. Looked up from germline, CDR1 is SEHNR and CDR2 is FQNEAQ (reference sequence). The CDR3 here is CASSSPVGPYLGTEAYF.

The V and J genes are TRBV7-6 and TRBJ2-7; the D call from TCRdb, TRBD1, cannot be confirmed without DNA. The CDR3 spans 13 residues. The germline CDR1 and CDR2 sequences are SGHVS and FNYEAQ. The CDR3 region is CASSGGTEYEQYF.

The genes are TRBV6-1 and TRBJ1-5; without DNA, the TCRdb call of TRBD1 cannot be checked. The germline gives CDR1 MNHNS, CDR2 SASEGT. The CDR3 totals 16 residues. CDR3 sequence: CASSPRGQGSLQPQHF.

The chain's CDR3 is CASSPQRGPVRSGTGELFF. This chain joins TRBV19 and TRBJ2-2; no DNA is available, so the TRBD1 call from TCRdb remains unchecked. The CDR3 has 19 amino acids. Germline V gene data show CDR1 as LNHDA and CDR2 as SQIVND (reference sequence).

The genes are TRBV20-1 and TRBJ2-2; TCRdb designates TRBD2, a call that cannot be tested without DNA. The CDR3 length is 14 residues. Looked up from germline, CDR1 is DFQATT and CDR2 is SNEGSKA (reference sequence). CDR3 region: CSAHPGLYTGELFF.

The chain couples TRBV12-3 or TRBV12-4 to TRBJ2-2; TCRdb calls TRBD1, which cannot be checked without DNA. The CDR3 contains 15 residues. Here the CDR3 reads CASSPQVGGTGELFF.

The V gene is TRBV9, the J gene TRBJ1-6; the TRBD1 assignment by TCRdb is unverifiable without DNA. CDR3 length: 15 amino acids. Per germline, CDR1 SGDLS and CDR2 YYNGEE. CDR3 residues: CASSPAPVNNSPLHF.

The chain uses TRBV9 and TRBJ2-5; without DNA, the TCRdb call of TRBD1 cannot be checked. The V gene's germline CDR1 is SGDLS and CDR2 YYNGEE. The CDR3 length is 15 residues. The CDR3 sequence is CASSRTGGEWETQYF.

This chain's CDR3 is CASSPGTWRRGDTEAFF. The chain carries TRBV6-1 and TRBJ1-1. The CDR3 contains 17 residues. CDR1 is MNHNS and CDR2 is SASEGT in the germline V gene.